This is a list of T cell receptor beta chains from one sample in a study of cytomegalovirus exposure and HLA in healthy donors. Generated by immunoSEQ multiplex PCR, the TCRdb table keeps only in-frame clones and is missing some. The specimen's table records 100,000 to 150,000 clones. Source material: PBMCs. The receptors derive from a woman between 40 and 50 years old in good health and CMV-seropositive. Each CDR3 is given without its conserved first and last residue.

v_call: TRBV5-1; cdr3_aa: ASSLWGGLAGRNGNEQF
v_call: TRBV28; cdr3_aa: ASSSIASPEAYGYT
v_call: TRBV5-6; cdr3_aa: ASSSVYYGYT
v_call: TRBV4-1; cdr3_aa: ASSQDEEGQSFYEQY
v_call: TRBV5-4; cdr3_aa: ASSGAGRGTDTQY
v_call: TRBV7-9; cdr3_aa: ASTPLGGANSYEQY
v_call: TRBV7-6; cdr3_aa: ASSLAVGGGSGANVLT
v_call: TRBV7-9; cdr3_aa: ASSAGPGQAHTGELF
v_call: TRBV18; cdr3_aa: ASSYAGARTNEQF
v_call: TRBV19; cdr3_aa: ASSIQGRDTEAF
v_call: TRBV28; cdr3_aa: ASSPLLARPHNEQF
v_call: TRBV7-8; cdr3_aa: ASSLGRGADYGYT
v_call: TRBV6-5; cdr3_aa: ASSTRTGYEQF
v_call: TRBV6-6; cdr3_aa: ASRPRLAPTYNEQF
v_call: TRBV28; cdr3_aa: ASSLSRLNTEAF
v_call: TRBV6-5; cdr3_aa: ASSPTGATEAF
v_call: TRBV28; cdr3_aa: ASSFVVQRVSYNEQF
v_call: TRBV2; cdr3_aa: ASSEGGANYGYT
v_call: TRBV7-6; cdr3_aa: ASSGRETQY
v_call: TRBV25-1; cdr3_aa: ASSEDSGSGELF
v_call: TRBV9; cdr3_aa: ASSVVSEGGGTYT